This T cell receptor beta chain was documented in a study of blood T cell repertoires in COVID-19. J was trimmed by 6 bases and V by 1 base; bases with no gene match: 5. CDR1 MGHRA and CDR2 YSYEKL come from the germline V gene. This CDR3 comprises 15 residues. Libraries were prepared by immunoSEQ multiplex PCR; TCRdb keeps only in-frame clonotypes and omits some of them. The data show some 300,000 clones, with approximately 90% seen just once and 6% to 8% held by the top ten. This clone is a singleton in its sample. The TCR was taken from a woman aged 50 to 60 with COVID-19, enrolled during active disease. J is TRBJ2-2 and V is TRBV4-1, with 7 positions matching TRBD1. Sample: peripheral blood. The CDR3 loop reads CASSQVTGLAGELFF. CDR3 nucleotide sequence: TGCGCCAGCAGCCAAGTGACAGGGTTAGCCGGGGAGCTGTTTTTT.